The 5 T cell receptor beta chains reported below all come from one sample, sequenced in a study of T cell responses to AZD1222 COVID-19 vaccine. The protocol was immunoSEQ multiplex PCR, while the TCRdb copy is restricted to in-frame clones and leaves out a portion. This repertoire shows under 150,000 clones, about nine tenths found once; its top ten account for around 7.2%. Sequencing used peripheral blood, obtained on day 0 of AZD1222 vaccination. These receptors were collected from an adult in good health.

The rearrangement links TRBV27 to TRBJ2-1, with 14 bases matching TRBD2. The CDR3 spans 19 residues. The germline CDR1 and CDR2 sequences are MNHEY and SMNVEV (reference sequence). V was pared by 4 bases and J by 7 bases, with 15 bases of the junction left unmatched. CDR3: CASSSTSGRAVVGINEQFF. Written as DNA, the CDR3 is TGTGCCAGCAGTTCGACTAGCGGGAGGGCCGTTGTCGGTATAAATGAGCAGTTCTTC.

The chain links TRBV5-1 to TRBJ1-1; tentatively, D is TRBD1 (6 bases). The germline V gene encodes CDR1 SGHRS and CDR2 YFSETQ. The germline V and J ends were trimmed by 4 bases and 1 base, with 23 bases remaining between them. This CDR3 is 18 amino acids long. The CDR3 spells CASSPLPNTGIQNTEAFF. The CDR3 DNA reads TGCGCCAGCAGCCCATTGCCAAACACAGGGATACAGAACACTGAAGCTTTCTTT.

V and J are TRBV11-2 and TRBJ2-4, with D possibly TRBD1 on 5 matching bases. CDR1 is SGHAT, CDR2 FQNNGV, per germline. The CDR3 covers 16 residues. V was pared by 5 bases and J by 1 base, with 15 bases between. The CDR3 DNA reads TGTGCCAGCAGCGCGTTAGGCAGGGTGGCCAAAAACATTCAGTACTTC. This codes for CASSALGRVAKNIQYF.

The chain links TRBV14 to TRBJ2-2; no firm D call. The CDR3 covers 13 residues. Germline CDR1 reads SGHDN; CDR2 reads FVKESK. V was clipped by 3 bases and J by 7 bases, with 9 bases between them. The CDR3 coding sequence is TGTGCCAGCAGCCAGAATTCGGTCGGGGAGCTGTTTTTT. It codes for CASSQNSVGELFF.

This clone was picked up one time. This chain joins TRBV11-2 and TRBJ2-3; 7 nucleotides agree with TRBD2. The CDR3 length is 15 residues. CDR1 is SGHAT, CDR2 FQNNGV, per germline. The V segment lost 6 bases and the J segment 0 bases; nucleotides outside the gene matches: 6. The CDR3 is CASSWTSLSTDTQYF. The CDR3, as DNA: TGTGCCAGCAGTTGGACTAGTCTGAGCACAGATACGCAGTATTTT.